The rows below give T cell receptor beta chains drawn from one sample of a study of blood T cell repertoires in COVID-19. Sequencing was performed with immunoSEQ multiplex PCR; in TCRdb, only in-frame clones are kept and a portion is missing. The sample has under 150,000 clones, approximately 88% seen once. The sample consisted of peripheral blood. Receptor source: a woman between 35 and 50 years old with acute or convalescent COVID-19. Both conserved end residues are part of each CDR3. D genes are given only for firm matches. Clone size, where shown, is once, few, many, or a class for clones that have expanded.

clone_size j_call v_call d_call cdr3_nt cdr3_aa
- TRBJ2-3 TRBV18 TRBD1 TGTGCCAGCTCGTCAGGGGGCGGGTGGACAGATACGCAGTATTTT CASSSGGGWTDTQYF
- TRBJ2-1 TRBV4-1 - TGCGCCAGCAGCCAATATTCTGCGGCTTACAATGAGCAGTTCTTC CASSQYSAAYNEQFF
- TRBJ1-1 TRBV19 TRBD1 TGTGCCTCCCAGGGGGTTCCTAACTTCAGTGAAGCTTTCTTT CASQGVPNFSEAFF
- TRBJ2-4 TRBV2 - TGTGCCAGCAGTCCCGACTCTGGGGGGTTGAACTTC CASSPDSGGLNF
- TRBJ2-3 TRBV20-1 - TGCAGTGCTAGTTGGCGGGGGCGCACAGATACGCAGTATTTT CSASWRGRTDTQYF
- TRBJ1-6 TRBV3-1/TRBV3-2 - TGTGCCAGCAGCCAAGAACCGGGACTGAATTCACCCCTCCACTTT CASSQEPGLNSPLHF
- TRBJ2-7 TRBV6-5 TRBD2 TGTGCCAGCAGGCGGGGACTAGCAGCTTACGAGCAGTACTTC CASRRGLAAYEQYF
- TRBJ2-3 TRBV2 - TGTGCCAGCAGTGATAGGGGGGGGAGCACAGATACGCAGTATTTT CASSDRGGSTDTQYF
- TRBJ1-1 TRBV5-1 TRBD1 TGCGCCAGCAGCTTGGGGGGACAGGGGAACACTGAAGCTTTCTTT CASSLGGQGNTEAFF
- TRBJ1-3 TRBV25-1 - TGTGCCAGCAGTGAATTTGGGGGCCGTCGCTCTGGAAACACCATATATTTT CASSEFGGRRSGNTIYF
- TRBJ1-3 TRBV30 - TGTGCCTGGTCCGTGGCGGGGGGGTTCTCTGGAAACACCATATATTTT CAWSVAGGFSGNTIYF
- TRBJ1-5 TRBV6-5 - TGTGCCAGCAGTTACTCGACGCAGGGCAATCAGCCCCAGCATTTT CASSYSTQGNQPQHF
- TRBJ2-7 TRBV7-2 TRBD2 TGTGCCAGCAGCCCGCCAAATGGCGGGGGGGCACCGGAGCAGTACTTC CASSPPNGGGAPEQYF
- TRBJ1-1 TRBV29-1 - TGCAGCGTTGACGGGGGAACTCCTGAAGCTTTCTTT CSVDGGTPEAFF
- TRBJ2-7 TRBV6-2/TRBV6-3 - TGTGCCAGCAGCCGGGACTTCTACGAGCAGTACTTC CASSRDFYEQYF
- TRBJ1-5 TRBV6-5 TRBD1 TGTGCCAGCGGACGACAGGGGATCCCTAATCAGCCCCAGCATTTT CASGRQGIPNQPQHF
- TRBJ1-6 TRBV30 - TGTGCCTGGAGTGGGTTGAGATCTTCACCCCTCCACTTT CAWSGLRSSPLHF
- TRBJ1-4 TRBV5-1 - TGCGCCAGCAGCTTGGATCGAGCAACTAATGAAAAACTGTTTTTT CASSLDRATNEKLFF
- TRBJ1-2 TRBV3-1/TRBV3-2 - TGTGCCAGCAGCCAAGGAACACGCGGGGACGATGGCTACACCTTC CASSQGTRGDDGYTF
- TRBJ2-1 TRBV7-3 - TGTGCCAGCAGTCAGTCGGGGAGTACCTACAATGAGCAGTTCTTC CASSQSGSTYNEQFF
- TRBJ1-2 TRBV7-2 - TGTGCCAGCAGCCTAGACGGGCAGGGGATTAATGGCTACACCTTC CASSLDGQGINGYTF
- TRBJ2-2 TRBV2 - TGTGCCACACGCGGGCGGTGGAGCGGGGAGCTGTTTTTT CATRGRWSGELFF
- TRBJ1-6 TRBV6-4 - TGTGCCAGCAGTGTCACCTATAATTCACCCCTCCACTTT CASSVTYNSPLHF
- TRBJ1-2 TRBV24-1 TRBD1 TGTGCCACCAGTGATTCGACAGGGATCTATGGCTACACCTTC CATSDSTGIYGYTF
few TRBJ1-1 TRBV11-3 - TGTGCCAGCAGCTCTGGACACCCTAACACTGAAGCTTTCTTT CASSSGHPNTEAFF
- TRBJ2-3 TRBV7-3 - TGTGCCAGCAGCTTAGAGGGGGGCACAGATACGCAGTATTTT CASSLEGGTDTQYF
- TRBJ2-2 TRBV30 - TGTGCCTGGAGTCGCGGCCCAGGGATGACCGGGGAGCTGTTTTTT CAWSRGPGMTGELFF
- TRBJ2-3 TRBV6-2/TRBV6-3 - TGTGCCAGCAGTTCCGGACAGACCACAGATACGCAGTATTTT CASSSGQTTDTQYF
medium-sized TRBJ1-3 TRBV30 - TGTGCCTGGAGTCCCGACAGCTCTGGAAACACCATATATTTT CAWSPDSSGNTIYF
once TRBJ1-1 TRBV5-1 - TGCGCCAGCAGCTTGCAGGTGAGCGGAACTGAAGCTTTCTTT CASSLQVSGTEAFF
- TRBJ1-1 TRBV6-4 - TGTGCCAGCAGTGACACGAACAGGGCTGTGCAAGCTTTCTTT CASSDTNRAVQAFF
- TRBJ2-5 TRBV7-7 TRBD2 TGTGCCAGCAGCCAGAGACCGGGGGGAGAGACCCAGTACTTC CASSQRPGGETQYF
- TRBJ2-7 TRBV4-2 - TGTGCCAGCAGCCAAGAAACAACCTCCACAAGAGAGCAGTACTTC CASSQETTSTREQYF
- TRBJ2-2 TRBV12-5 TRBD1 TGTGCTAGTGGTTTGGTACGGTCGGGACAGGCCACGGGCGGGGAGCTGTTTTTT CASGLVRSGQATGGELFF
- TRBJ1-1 TRBV5-1 - TGCGCCAGCAGCTGGGGGCGCGGCGGTCCTGAAGCTTTCTTT CASSWGRGGPEAFF
- TRBJ1-2 TRBV5-1 - TGCGCCAGCAGCTTGCAGGATGCACTCACCTATGGCTACACCTTC CASSLQDALTYGYTF
- TRBJ1-1 TRBV5-5 - TGTGCCAGCAGCTTGGGGGGCTTGGGCACTGAAGCTTTCTTT CASSLGGLGTEAFF
- TRBJ1-1 TRBV12-3/TRBV12-4 - TGTGCCAGCAGCCGACAGGAGAACACTGAAGCTTTCTTT CASSRQENTEAFF
- TRBJ1-2 TRBV19 - TGTGCCACCCAAACCTCGGTCGCTAACTATGGCTACACCTTC CATQTSVANYGYTF
- TRBJ2-4 TRBV6-2/TRBV6-3 - TGTGCCAGCAGTTCTTACAGGGGGGGGCAAAACATTCAGTACTTC CASSSYRGGQNIQYF
- TRBJ2-1 TRBV5-1 TRBD2 TGCGCCAGCAGCTCCGCCCTAGCGGGGTACAATGAGCAGTTCTTC CASSSALAGYNEQFF
- TRBJ1-2 TRBV6-1 - TGTGCCAGCAGTGATGCGGAGAGACAGATAGGCTACACCTTC CASSDAERQIGYTF
- TRBJ1-6 TRBV11-2 TRBD1 TGTGCCAGCAGCTTATCCGGGACAGGGAATTCACCCCTCCACTTT CASSLSGTGNSPLHF
- TRBJ1-2 TRBV5-5 TRBD1 TGTGCCAGCAGCTTGGGGCCCGACAGGGTCTATGGCTACACCTTC CASSLGPDRVYGYTF
once TRBJ1-5 TRBV3-1/TRBV3-2 TRBD1 TGTGCCAGCAGCCTCAGGGGGAGCAATCAGCCCCAGCATTTT CASSLRGSNQPQHF
- TRBJ1-4 TRBV6-1 TRBD1 TGTGCCAGCAGTAACAGGGGCGGAGGGGAAAAACTGTTTTTT CASSNRGGGEKLFF
- TRBJ1-4 TRBV7-9 - TGTGCCAGCAGCCCAATTGGCGGCAGGGAGGCAACTAATGAAAAACTGTTTTTT CASSPIGGREATNEKLFF
- TRBJ2-5 TRBV5-5 - TGTGCCAGCAGCTTGGATCAGGGCAGTCAAGAGACCCAGTACTTC CASSLDQGSQETQYF
- TRBJ2-1 TRBV19 TRBD2 TGTGCCAGTAGTATCCCGGGACTAGCGGGTAATGAGCAGTTCTTC CASSIPGLAGNEQFF
few TRBJ2-7 TRBV10-1 - TGCGCCAGCCGGACTCCTCTCTACTTC CASRTPLYF
- TRBJ1-2 TRBV19 TRBD1 TGTGCCAGTAACATCATCCAGGGGGCTGGAGGCTACACCTTC CASNIIQGAGGYTF
- TRBJ1-5 TRBV2 - TGTGCCAGCAGTGAAGCGCGGGGTTATAGCAATCAGCCCCAGCATTTT CASSEARGYSNQPQHF